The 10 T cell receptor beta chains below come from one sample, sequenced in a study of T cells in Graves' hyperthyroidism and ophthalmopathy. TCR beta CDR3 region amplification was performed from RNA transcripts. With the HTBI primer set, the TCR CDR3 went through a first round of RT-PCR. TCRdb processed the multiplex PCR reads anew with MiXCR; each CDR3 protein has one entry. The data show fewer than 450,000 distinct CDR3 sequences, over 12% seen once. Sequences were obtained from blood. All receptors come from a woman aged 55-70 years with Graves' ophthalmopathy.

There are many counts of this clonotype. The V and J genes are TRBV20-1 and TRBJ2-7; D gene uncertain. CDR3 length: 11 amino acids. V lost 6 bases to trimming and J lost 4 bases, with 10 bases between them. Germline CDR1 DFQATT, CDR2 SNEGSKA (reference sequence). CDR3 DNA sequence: TGCAGTGCCTCCTACCGTTACGAGCAGTACTTC. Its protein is CSASYRYEQYF.

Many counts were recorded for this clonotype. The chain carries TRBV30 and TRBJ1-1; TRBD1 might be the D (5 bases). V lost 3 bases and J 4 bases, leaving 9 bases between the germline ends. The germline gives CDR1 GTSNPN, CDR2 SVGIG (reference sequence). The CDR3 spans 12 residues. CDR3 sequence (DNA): TGTGCCTGGAGGCTGGGGGGCACTGAAGCTTTCTTT. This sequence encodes CAWRLGGTEAFF.

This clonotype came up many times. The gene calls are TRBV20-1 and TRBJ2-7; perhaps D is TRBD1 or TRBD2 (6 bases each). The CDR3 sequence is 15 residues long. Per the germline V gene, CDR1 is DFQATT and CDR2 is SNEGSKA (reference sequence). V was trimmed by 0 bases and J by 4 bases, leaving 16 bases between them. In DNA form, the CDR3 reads TGCAGTGCTAGAGATCGAAGGGGGGCGAAGTACGAGCAGTACTTC. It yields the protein CSARDRRGAKYEQYF.

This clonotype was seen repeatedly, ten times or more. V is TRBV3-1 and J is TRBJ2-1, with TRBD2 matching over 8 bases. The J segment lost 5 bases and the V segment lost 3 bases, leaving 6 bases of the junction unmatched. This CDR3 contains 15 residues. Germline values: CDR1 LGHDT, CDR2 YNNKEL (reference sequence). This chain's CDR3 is CASSHTGTRDNEQFF. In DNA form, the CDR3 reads TGTGCCAGCAGCCACACCGGGACTAGGGACAATGAGCAGTTCTTC.

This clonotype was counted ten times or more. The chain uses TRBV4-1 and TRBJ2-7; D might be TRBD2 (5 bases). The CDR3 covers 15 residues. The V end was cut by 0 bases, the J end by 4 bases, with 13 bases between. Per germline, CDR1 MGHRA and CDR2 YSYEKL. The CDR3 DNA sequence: TGCGCCAGCAGCCAAGAGGTTGCTAGCCATTACGAGCAGTACTTC. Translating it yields CASSQEVASHYEQYF.

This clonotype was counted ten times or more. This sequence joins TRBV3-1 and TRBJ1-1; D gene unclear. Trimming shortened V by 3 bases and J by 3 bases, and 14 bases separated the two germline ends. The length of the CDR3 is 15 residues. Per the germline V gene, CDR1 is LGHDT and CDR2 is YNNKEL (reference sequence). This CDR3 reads CASSHWRGYDTEAFF. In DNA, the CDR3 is TGTGCCAGCAGCCATTGGCGTGGGTATGACACTGAAGCTTTCTTT.

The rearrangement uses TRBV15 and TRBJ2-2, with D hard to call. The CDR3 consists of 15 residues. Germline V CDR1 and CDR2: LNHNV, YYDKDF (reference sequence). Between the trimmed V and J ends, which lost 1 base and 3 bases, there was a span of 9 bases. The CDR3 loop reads CATSRVGRHTGELFF. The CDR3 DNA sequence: TGTGCCACCAGCAGAGTGGGTCGGCACACCGGGGAGCTGTTTTTT. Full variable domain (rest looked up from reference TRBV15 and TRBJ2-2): DAMVIQNPRYQVTQFGKPVTLSCSQTLNHNVMYWYQQKSSQAPKLLFHYYDKDFNNEADTPDNFQSRRPNTSFCFLDIRSPGLGDTAMYLCATSRVGRHTGELFFGEGSRLTVL.

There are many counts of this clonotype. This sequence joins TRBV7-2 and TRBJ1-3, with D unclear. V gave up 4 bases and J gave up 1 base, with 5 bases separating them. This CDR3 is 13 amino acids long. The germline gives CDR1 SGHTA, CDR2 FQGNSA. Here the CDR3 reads CASSSRSGNTIYF. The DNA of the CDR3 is TGTGCCAGCAGCTCTAGATCTGGAAACACCATATATTTT.

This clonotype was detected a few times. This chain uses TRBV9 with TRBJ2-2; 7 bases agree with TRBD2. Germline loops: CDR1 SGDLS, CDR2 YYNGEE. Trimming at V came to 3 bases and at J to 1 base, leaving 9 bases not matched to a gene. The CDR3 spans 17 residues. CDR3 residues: CASSGGGRGVNTGELFF. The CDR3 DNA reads TGTGCCAGCAGCGGGGGGGGACGAGGGGTGAACACCGGGGAGCTGTTTTTT.

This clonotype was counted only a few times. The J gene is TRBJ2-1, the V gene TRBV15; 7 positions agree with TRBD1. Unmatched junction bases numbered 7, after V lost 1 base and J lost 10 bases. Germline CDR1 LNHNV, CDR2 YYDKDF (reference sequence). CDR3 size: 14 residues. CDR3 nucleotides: TGTGCCACCAGCAGAGCCTACAGGGACAGCGAGCAGTTCTTC. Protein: CATSRAYRDSEQFF. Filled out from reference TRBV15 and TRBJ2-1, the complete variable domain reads DAMVIQNPRYQVTQFGKPVTLSCSQTLNHNVMYWYQQKSSQAPKLLFHYYDKDFNNEADTPDNFQSRRPNTSFCFLDIRSPGLGDTAMYLCATSRAYRDSEQFFGPGTRLTVL.